Below are 15 T cell receptor beta chains sequenced from a single sample in a study of cytomegalovirus exposure and HLA in healthy donors. PCR amplification relied on 60 Vbeta primers (plus 13 Jbeta primers). Assay: immunoSEQ multiplex PCR; the TCRdb copy retains only in-frame clones and omits some. Seen here are roughly 190,000 clones, approximately 9.5% observed once, and the top ten hold over 1%. Sequencing input: PBMCs. The receptors shown here come from a woman in her 30s in good health and CMV-seropositive.

The chain combines TRBV15 with TRBJ2-7, with TRBD1 matching over 10 bases. The junction had 9 bases not matched to a gene; V was cut back by 0 bases and J by 1 base. The CDR3 consists of 18 residues. The germline V gene has CDR1 LNHNV and CDR2 YYDKDF (reference sequence). The CDR3 loop reads CATSRDYSGTGVSYEQYF. The CDR3 DNA follows: TGTGCCACCAGCAGAGATTATTCGGGGACAGGGGTTTCCTACGAGCAGTACTTC.

The chain couples TRBV12-2 to TRBJ2-3; the D call of TRBD2 is as the table states it, not checked on the DNA. TRBV12-2 represents a pseudogene. The CDR3 covers 16 residues. The CDR3 nucleotides are TGTGCAAGTCGCTTGGCGACTAACAAGACCACAGATACGCAGTATTTT. This gives the protein CASRLATNKTTDTQYF.

This clone came up a few times. V usage is TRBV6-1 and J usage is TRBJ1-4; D remains ambiguous. V dropped 4 bases and J dropped 6 bases, with 18 bases sitting between them. The CDR3 loop spans 16 amino acids. CDR1 and CDR2 from the germline V gene are MNHNS and SASEGT. The CDR3 nucleotides read TGTGCCAGCAGTGTCCACTGGGGAGATCCATATGAAAAACTGTTTTTT. Translation gives CASSVHWGDPYEKLFF.

This clone was seen a few times. The J gene is TRBJ1-4, the V gene TRBV19; TRBD1 agrees at 8 bases. Germline V gene lookup returns CDR1 LNHDA and CDR2 SQIVND (reference sequence). Losses at the gene ends were 6 bases for V and 3 bases for J; bases not matched to a gene: 6. The CDR3 spans 15 residues. CDR3 DNA: TGTGCCAGTAGCCCGACAGGGGCCCCTAATGAAAAACTGTTTTTT. As protein: CASSPTGAPNEKLFF.

The gene calls are TRBV7-9 and TRBJ2-1; D perhaps matches TRBD2 (6 bases). This CDR3 is built from 17 residues. CDR1 is SEHNR and CDR2 is FQNEAQ in the germline V gene (reference sequence). The V end lost 7 bases, the J end lost 4 bases, and 23 bases lay between the germline ends. The CDR3 region has the DNA TGTGCCAGCACCGCCTGGGGGAAAGTAGCGGCGTACAATGAGCAGTTCTTC. This codes for CASTAWGKVAAYNEQFF. Looking up the rest from reference TRBV7-9 and TRBJ2-1 gives the full variable domain: DTGVSQNPRHKITKRGQNVTFRCDPISEHNRLYWYRQTLGQGPEFLTYFQNEAQLEKSRLLSDRFSAERPKGSFSTLEIQRTEQGDSAMYLCASTAWGKVAAYNEQFFGPGTRLTVL.

The chain combines TRBV2 with TRBJ1-5, with 9 positions matching TRBD1. The CDR3 spans 16 residues. V shed 3 bases and J 0 bases; nucleotides not matched to a gene: 3. Germline values: CDR1 SNHLY, CDR2 FYNNEI. The CDR3 region is CASSDGGQGSNQPQHF. CDR3 coding DNA: TGTGCCAGCAGTGATGGGGGACAGGGTAGCAATCAGCCCCAGCATTTT.

This clone was observed a few times. The chain employs TRBV6-5 and TRBJ2-2; TRBD2 agrees at 8 bases. The CDR3 covers 16 residues. Germline CDR1 is MNHEY and CDR2 is SVGAGI. Losses at the gene ends were 0 bases for V and 6 bases for J; bases not matched to a gene: 6. The CDR3 sequence: CASSYSLAGPSGELFF. The DNA of the CDR3 is TGTGCCAGCAGTTACTCCCTAGCGGGTCCTTCCGGGGAGCTGTTTTTT.

This rearrangement joins TRBV11-3 to TRBJ2-2; TRBD2 matches at 12 bases. V trimming: 1 base; J trimming: 8 bases; junction bases outside the gene matches: 2. From germline, CDR1 is SGHNT and CDR2 YENEEA. CDR3 length: 15 residues. The CDR3 loop is CASSLGLAGAGELFF. DNA for the CDR3: TGTGCCAGCAGCTTAGGACTAGCGGGAGCGGGGGAGCTGTTTTTT.

The chain is built from TRBV11-2 and TRBJ1-2; TRBD1 matches at 9 bases. This CDR3 has 16 amino acids. J was trimmed by 6 bases and V by 5 bases; bases with no gene match: 13. Germline V gene lookup returns CDR1 SGHAT and CDR2 FQNNGV. CDR3: CASSAPWTGALNGYTF. DNA of the CDR3: TGTGCCAGCAGCGCCCCTTGGACAGGGGCGCTGAATGGCTACACCTTC.

V is TRBV19 and J is TRBJ2-2; 15 bases fit TRBD2. Per germline, CDR1 LNHDA and CDR2 SQIVND (reference sequence). This CDR3 is built from 18 residues. With 6 bases clipped from V and 7 bases from J, the junction kept 12 bases outside the gene matches. The CDR3 here is CASRASRTSGRAGGELFF. Written as DNA, the CDR3 is TGTGCCAGTAGAGCCTCGAGGACTAGCGGGAGGGCCGGCGGGGAGCTGTTTTTT.

This clone was seen more than once but under ten times. Other DNA sequences within the sample encode an identical CDR3. The CDR3 spells CASSGSWTGGEQYF. The CDR3 DNA sequence: TGTGCCAGCAGTGGGTCCTGGACAGGGGGCGAGCAGTACTTC. V and J are TRBV6-1 and TRBJ2-7; 10 bases are shared with TRBD1. Germline V gene sequence: CDR1 MNHNS, CDR2 SASEGT. This CDR3 is 14 amino acids long. After removal of 4 bases from V and 6 bases from J, the junction contained 6 bases not matched to a gene.

V gene TRBV2 combines with J gene TRBJ1-5; a possible D gene is TRBD1 (6 bases). There are 14 residues in the CDR3. Germline assignment: CDR1 SNHLY and CDR2 FYNNEI. Between the trimmed V and J ends, which lost 6 bases and 3 bases, there was a span of 12 bases. CDR3: CASRLDSTNQPQHF. The DNA of the CDR3 is TGTGCCAGCAGGCTGGACAGCACCAATCAGCCCCAGCATTTT.

V is TRBV7-8 and J is TRBJ2-7, with TRBD2 identical over 11 bases. Germline CDR1 SGHVS, CDR2 FQNEAQ. Unmatched junction bases numbered 8, after V lost 2 bases and J lost 2 bases. This CDR3 contains 17 residues. CDR3 in DNA: TGTGCCAGCAGCTTACTTCCGACTAGCGGGGACACCTACGAGCAGTACTTC. Protein sequence: CASSLLPTSGDTYEQYF.

The V and J genes are TRBV7-9 and TRBJ2-3, with 7 bases fitting TRBD1. The V segment lost 5 bases and the J segment 1 base; nucleotides outside the gene matches: 6. The V gene's germline CDR1 is SEHNR and CDR2 FQNEAQ (reference sequence). The CDR3 consists of 15 residues. The CDR3 sequence: CASSPRQGRTDTQYF. As DNA, the CDR3 is TGTGCCAGCAGCCCCCGACAGGGACGCACAGATACGCAGTATTTT.

This clone was detected a few times. The chain is built from TRBV5-1 and TRBJ2-7; 7 bases are shared with TRBD2. The germline V gene has CDR1 SGHRS and CDR2 YFSETQ. V trimming: 0 bases; J trimming: 1 base; junction bases outside the gene matches: 13. The CDR3 sequence is 18 residues long. CDR3 sequence reads: CASSLVPRRGGGSYEQYF. As DNA, the CDR3 is TGCGCCAGCAGCTTGGTCCCGAGGCGTGGCGGGGGTTCCTACGAGCAGTACTTC.